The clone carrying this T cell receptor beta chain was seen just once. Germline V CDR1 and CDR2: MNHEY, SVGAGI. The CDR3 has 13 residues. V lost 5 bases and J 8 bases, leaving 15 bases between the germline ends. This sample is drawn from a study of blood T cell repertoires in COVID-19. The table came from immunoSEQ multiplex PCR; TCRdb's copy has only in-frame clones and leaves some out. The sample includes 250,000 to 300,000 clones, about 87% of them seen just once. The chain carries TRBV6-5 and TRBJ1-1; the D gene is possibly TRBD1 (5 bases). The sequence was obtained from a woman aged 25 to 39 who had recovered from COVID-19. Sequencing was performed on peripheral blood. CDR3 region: CASSPGTYREAFF. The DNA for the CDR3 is TGTGCCAGCAGTCCTGGTACGTACAGGGAAGCTTTCTTT.